The 10 T cell receptor beta chains in this list originate from one sample, sequenced in a study of response to subunit inactivated influenza vaccine. From the RT-PCR reads, TCRdb called clonotypes with MiXCR, one entry per CDR3 protein. The data show around 760,000 distinct CDR3 sequences, with about 14% seen just once and 5.5% to 8% held by the top ten. The starting material was PBMCs from blood, obtained 14 to 15 days before vaccination. These receptors were collected from a man aged 45-60 years who received an inactivated influenza vaccine.

The chain combines TRBV7-2 with TRBJ2-5, with 10 nucleotides matching TRBD2. Per germline, CDR1 SGHTA and CDR2 FQGNSA. V was pared by 2 bases and J by 4 bases, with 7 bases of the junction left unmatched. CDR3 length equals 16 residues. CDR3 DNA: TGTGCCAGCAGCTTATTGAGCGGGGGGGCCCCAGAGACCCAGTACTTC. Encoded protein: CASSLLSGGAPETQYF.

CDR3 sequence: CASRNPGTFYNEQFF. CDR3 DNA: TGTGCCAGCAGAAACCCCGGGACATTCTACAATGAGCAGTTCTTC. V is TRBV6-2 or TRBV6-3 and J is TRBJ2-1, with a weak D call TRBD1 (6 bases). Trimming pared 6 bases from V and 3 bases from J, leaving 15 bases between. Germline V gives CDR1 MNHEY, CDR2 SVGEGT. CDR3 length: 15 amino acids.

This clonotype was detected only a few times. This chain joins TRBV7-6 and TRBJ2-7; D might be TRBD2 (6 bases). Germline V lookup: CDR1 SGHVS, CDR2 FNYEAQ. This CDR3 is built from 15 residues. V was clipped by 1 base and J by 5 bases, with 15 bases between them. The CDR3 region has the DNA TGTGCCAGCAGCTTAGAGGGATCCTGGAGGGACGAGCAGTACTTC. Amino acid sequence: CASSLEGSWRDEQYF.

This clonotype occurred a few times. The chain recombines TRBV2 with TRBJ2-2, with 9 bases that match TRBD1. The CDR3 runs to 15 residues. Germline CDR1 reads SNHLY; CDR2 reads FYNNEI. V was pared by 5 bases and J by 6 bases, with 7 bases of the junction left unmatched. DNA of the CDR3: TGTGCCAGCAGTACCCCGGGACAGGGACCCGGGGAGCTGTTTTTT. This codes for CASSTPGQGPGELFF. Based on the CDR3 plus reference TRBV2 and TRBJ2-2, the full variable domain is EPEVTQTPSHQVTQMGQEVILRCVPISNHLYFYWYRQILGQKVEFLVSFYNNEISEKSEIFDDQFSVERPDGSNFTLKIRSTKLEDSAMYFCASSTPGQGPGELFFGEGSRLTVL.

The sample holds a few counts of this clonotype. The V call is TRBV7-3, the J call TRBJ2-3, with 10 bases matching TRBD2. This CDR3 region has 15 residues. Germline V CDR1 and CDR2: SGHTA, FQGTGA. V shed 5 bases and J 4 bases; nucleotides not matched to a gene: 6. The CDR3 sequence: CASSPQGLASDTQYF. DNA of the CDR3: TGTGCCAGCAGCCCGCAGGGACTAGCGTCAGATACGCAGTATTTT.

The rearrangement links TRBV5-1 to TRBJ2-1, with TRBD2 as a possible D gene (5 bases). The CDR3 sequence is 14 residues long. The V gene's germline CDR1 is SGHRS and CDR2 YFSETQ. V lost 4 bases and J lost 9, with 17 bases in between. The CDR3 is CASSPRTRQSEQFF. CDR3 sequence (DNA): TGCGCCAGCAGCCCGAGGACTCGGCAGAGTGAGCAGTTCTTC.

The chain couples TRBV10-3 to TRBJ2-5; no firm D call. Per the germline V gene, CDR1 is ENHRY and CDR2 is SYGVKD. Trimming left V 0 bases short and J 3 bases short, with 8 bases between. CDR3 size: 14 residues. CDR3 region: CAISESRPKETQYF. The DNA of the CDR3 is TGTGCCATCAGTGAGTCTCGCCCAAAAGAGACCCAGTACTTC.

In its sample, this clonotype was seen many times. CDR3 loop: CATSGRATTQPQHF. CDR3 in DNA: TGTGCCACCAGTGGCCGAGCTACCACTCAGCCCCAGCATTTT. The rearrangement joins TRBV24-1 to TRBJ1-5; unclear D gene. Germline CDR1 is KGHDR and CDR2 is SFDVKD. Deletions cut 5 bases from V and 6 bases from J, with 13 bases between. CDR3 length: 14 residues.

There are a few counts of this clonotype. The chain couples TRBV4-1 to TRBJ1-2; D not resolved. The CDR3 has 14 amino acids. CDR1 and CDR2 from the germline V gene are MGHRA and YSYEKL. Between the trimmed V and J ends, which lost 1 base and 2 bases, there was a span of 8 bases. The CDR3 here is CASSQAPGNYGYTF. The CDR3 coding sequence is TGCGCCAGCAGCCAAGCTCCGGGAAACTATGGCTACACCTTC.

This clonotype appeared a few times. The chain is built from TRBV6-5 and TRBJ2-1, with a possible D match to TRBD2 (6 bases). Germline CDR1 and CDR2: MNHEY and SVGAGI. This CDR3 spans 11 amino acids. Trimming left V 8 bases short and J 9 bases short, with 11 bases between. CDR3 coding DNA: TGTGCCAGCGGGAGGCCTGGTGAGCAGTTCTTC. Protein product: CASGRPGEQFF.